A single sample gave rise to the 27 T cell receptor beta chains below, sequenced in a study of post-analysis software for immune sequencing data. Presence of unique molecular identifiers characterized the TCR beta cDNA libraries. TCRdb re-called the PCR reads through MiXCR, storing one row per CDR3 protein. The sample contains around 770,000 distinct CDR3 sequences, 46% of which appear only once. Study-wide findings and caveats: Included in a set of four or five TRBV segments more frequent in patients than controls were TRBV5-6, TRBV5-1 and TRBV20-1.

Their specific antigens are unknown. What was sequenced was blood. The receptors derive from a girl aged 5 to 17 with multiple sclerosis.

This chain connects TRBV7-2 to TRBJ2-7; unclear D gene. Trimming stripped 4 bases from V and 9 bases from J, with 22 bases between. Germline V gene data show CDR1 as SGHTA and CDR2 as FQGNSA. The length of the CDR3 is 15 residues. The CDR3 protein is CASSWTDRLGDVQYF. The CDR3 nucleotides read TGTGCCAGCAGCTGGACCGACCGGCTAGGTGATGTGCAGTACTTC.

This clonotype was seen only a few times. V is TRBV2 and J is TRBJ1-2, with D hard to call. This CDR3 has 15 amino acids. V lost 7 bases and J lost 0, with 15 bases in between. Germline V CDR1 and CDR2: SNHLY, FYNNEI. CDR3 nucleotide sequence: TGTGCCAGCACTTTTAGCCCCTCAGCTAACTATGGCTACACCTTC. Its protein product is CASTFSPSANYGYTF.

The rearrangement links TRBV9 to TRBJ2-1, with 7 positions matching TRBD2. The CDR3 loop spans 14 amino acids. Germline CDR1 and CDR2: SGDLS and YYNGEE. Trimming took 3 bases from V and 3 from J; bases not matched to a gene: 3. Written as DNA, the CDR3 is TGTGCCAGCAGCGCGGGGACTAACTACAATGAGCAGTTCTTC. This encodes CASSAGTNYNEQFF.

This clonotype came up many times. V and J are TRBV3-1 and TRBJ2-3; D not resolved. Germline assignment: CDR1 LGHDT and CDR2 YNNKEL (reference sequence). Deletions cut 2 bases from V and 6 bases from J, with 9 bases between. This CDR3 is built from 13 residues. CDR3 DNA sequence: TGTGCCAGCAGCCAACTCTATCGGGATACGCAGTATTTT. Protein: CASSQLYRDTQYF.

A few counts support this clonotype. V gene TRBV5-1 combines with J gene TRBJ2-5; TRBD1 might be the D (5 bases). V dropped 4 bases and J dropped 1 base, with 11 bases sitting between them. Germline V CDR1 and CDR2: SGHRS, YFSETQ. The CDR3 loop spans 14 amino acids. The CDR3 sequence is CASSTWGPQETQYF. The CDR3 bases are TGCGCCAGCAGCACCTGGGGCCCCCAAGAGACCCAGTACTTC.

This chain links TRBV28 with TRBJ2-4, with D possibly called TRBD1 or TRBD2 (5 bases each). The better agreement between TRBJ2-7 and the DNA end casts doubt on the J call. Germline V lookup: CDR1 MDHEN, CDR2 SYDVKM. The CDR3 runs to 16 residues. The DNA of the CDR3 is TGTGCCAGCAGCCCACGGGACCACACAAGGTCCTACGAGCAGTACTTC. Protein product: CASSPRDHTRSYEQYF.

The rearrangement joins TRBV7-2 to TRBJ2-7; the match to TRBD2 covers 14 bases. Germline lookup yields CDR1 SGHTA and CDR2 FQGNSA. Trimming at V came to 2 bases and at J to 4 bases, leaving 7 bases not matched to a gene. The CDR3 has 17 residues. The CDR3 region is CASSLFGTSGREYEQYF. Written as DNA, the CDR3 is TGTGCCAGCAGCTTATTCGGGACTAGCGGGAGAGAATACGAGCAGTACTTC.

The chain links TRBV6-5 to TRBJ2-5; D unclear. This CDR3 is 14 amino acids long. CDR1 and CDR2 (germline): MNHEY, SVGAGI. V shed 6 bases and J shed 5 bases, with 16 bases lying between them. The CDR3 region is CASSLRGSRETQYF. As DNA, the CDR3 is TGTGCCAGCAGCTTGCGAGGCTCCCGGGAGACCCAGTACTTC.

CDR3 protein: CATSDPAGQGLRETQYF. In nucleotides, the CDR3 is TGTGCCACCAGTGACCCCGCGGGACAGGGTTTACGCGAGACCCAGTACTTC. The chain employs TRBV24-1 and TRBJ2-7; 9 bases are a match to TRBD1. The end of the DNA is better explained by TRBJ2-5, so the J call may be wrong. Per germline, CDR1 KGHDR and CDR2 SFDVKD. The CDR3 length is 17 residues.

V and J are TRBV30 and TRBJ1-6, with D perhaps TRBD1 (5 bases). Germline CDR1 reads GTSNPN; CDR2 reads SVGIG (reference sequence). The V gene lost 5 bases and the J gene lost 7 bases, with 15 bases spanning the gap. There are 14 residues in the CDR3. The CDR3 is CAWSGGGNNSPLHF. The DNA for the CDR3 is TGTGCCTGGTCCGGGGGGGGGAACAATTCACCCCTCCACTTT.

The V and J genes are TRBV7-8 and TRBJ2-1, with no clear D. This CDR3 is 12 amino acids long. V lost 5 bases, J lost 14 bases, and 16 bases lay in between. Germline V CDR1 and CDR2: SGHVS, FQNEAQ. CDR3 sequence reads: CASSPGNVRKFF. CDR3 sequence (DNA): TGTGCCAGCAGCCCTGGGAACGTTAGGAAGTTCTTC. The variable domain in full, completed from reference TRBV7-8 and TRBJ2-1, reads GAGVSQSPRYKVAKRGQDVALRCDPISGHVSLFWYQQALGQGPEFLTYFQNEAQLDKSGLPSDRFFAERPEGSVSTLKIQRTQQEDSAVYLCASSPGNVRKFFGPGTRLTVL.

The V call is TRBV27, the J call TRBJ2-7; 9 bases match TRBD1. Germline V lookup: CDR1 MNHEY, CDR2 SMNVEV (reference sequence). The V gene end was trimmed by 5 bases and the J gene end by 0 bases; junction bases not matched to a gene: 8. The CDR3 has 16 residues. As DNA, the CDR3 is TGTGCCAGCAGTCCGGACAGGGGCCGGAGCTCCTACGAGCAGTACTTC. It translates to CASSPDRGRSSYEQYF.

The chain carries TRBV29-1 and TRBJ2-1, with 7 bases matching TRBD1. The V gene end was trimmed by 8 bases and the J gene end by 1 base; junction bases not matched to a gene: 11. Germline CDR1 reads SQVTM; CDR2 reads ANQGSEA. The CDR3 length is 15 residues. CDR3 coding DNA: TGCAGCACACAGGGGACAGAGGAATCCTACAATGAGCAGTTCTTC. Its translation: CSTQGTEESYNEQFF.

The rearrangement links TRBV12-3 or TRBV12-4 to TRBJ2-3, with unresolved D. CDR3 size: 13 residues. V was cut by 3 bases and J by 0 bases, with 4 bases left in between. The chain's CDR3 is CASSFWSTDTQYF. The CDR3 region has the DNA TGTGCCAGCAGTTTTTGGAGCACAGATACGCAGTATTTT.

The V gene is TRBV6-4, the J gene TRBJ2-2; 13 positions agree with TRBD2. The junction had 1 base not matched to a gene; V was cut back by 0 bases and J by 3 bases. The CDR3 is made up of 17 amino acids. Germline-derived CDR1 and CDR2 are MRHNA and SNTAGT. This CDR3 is CASSDSLAGGDTGELFF. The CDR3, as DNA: TGTGCCAGCAGTGACTCACTAGCGGGAGGGGACACCGGGGAGCTGTTTTTT.

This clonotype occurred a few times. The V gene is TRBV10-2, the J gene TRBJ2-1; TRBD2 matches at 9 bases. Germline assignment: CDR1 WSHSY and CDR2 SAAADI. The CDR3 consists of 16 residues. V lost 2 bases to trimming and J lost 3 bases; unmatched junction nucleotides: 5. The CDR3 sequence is CASSEALAGVYNEQFF. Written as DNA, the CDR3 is TGCGCCAGCAGTGAGGCCTTAGCGGGGGTCTACAATGAGCAGTTCTTC.

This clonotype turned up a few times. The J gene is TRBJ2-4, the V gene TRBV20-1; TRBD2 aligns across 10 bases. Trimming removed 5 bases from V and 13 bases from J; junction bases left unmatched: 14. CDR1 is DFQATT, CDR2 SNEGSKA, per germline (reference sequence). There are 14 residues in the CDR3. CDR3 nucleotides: TGCAGTGCTCGGGGAAGCGGGGGGGTGGAGGAGCAGTACTTC. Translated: CSARGSGGVEEQYF.

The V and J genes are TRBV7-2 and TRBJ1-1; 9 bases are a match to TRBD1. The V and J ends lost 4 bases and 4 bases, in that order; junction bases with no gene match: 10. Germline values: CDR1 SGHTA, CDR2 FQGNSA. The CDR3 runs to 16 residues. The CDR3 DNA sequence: TGTGCCAGCAGCTCAAAACCACAGGGGGCGGGCACTGAAGCTTTCTTT. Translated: CASSSKPQGAGTEAFF.

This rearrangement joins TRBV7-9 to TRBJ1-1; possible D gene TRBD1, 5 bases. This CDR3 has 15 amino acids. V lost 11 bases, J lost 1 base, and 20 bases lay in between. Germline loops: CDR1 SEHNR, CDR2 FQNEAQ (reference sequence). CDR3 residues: CALLGGDLGNTEAFF. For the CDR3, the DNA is TGTGCCCTTCTGGGGGGGGATTTGGGGAACACTGAAGCTTTCTTT. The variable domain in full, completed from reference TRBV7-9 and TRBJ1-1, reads DTGVSQNPRHKITKRGQNVTFRCDPISEHNRLYWYRQTLGQGPEFLTYFQNEAQLEKSRLLSDRFSAERPKGSFSTLEIQRTEQGDSAMYLCALLGGDLGNTEAFFGQGTRLTVV.

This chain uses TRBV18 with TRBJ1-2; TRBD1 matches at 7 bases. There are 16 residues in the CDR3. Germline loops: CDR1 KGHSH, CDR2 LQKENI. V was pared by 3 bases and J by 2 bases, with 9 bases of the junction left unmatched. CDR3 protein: CASSPAGGTFNYGYTF. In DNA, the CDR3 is TGTGCCAGCTCACCCGCAGGGGGTACGTTCAACTATGGCTACACCTTC.

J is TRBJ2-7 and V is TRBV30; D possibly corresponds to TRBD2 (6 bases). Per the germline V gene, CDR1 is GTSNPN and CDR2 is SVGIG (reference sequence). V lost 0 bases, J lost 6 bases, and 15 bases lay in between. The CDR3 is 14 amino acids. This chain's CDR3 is CAWSVKGDWGEQYF. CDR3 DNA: TGTGCCTGGAGTGTAAAAGGGGACTGGGGCGAGCAGTACTTC.

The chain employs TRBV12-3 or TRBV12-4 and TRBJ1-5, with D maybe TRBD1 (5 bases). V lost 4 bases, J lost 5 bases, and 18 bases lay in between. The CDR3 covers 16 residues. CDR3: CASSSGGGRLDQPQHF. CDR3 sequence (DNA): TGTGCCAGCAGTTCCGGTGGGGGACGGCTAGATCAGCCCCAGCATTTT.

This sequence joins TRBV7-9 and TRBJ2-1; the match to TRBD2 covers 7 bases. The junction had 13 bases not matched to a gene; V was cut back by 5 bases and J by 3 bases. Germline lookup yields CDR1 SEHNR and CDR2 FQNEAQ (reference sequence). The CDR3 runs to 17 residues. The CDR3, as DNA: TGTGCCAGCAGCCCAAAAGCCCGGCTAGCGGACTACAATGAGCAGTTCTTC. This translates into CASSPKARLADYNEQFF.

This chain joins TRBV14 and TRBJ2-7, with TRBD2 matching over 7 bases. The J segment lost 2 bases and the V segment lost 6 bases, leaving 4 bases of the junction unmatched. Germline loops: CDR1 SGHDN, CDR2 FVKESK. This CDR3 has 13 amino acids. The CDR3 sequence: CASRLGGAYEQYF. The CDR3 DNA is TGTGCCAGCAGACTTGGGGGGGCCTACGAGCAGTACTTC.

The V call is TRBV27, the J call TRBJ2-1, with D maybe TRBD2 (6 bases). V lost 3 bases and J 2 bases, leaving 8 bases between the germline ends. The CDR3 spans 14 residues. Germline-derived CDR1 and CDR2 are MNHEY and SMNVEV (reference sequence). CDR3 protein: CASSFWGAYNEQFF. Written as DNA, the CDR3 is TGTGCCAGCAGTTTCTGGGGGGCCTACAATGAGCAGTTCTTC.

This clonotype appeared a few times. CDR3 loop: CASSLRPGTGENGYTF. CDR3 sequence (DNA): TGTGCCAGCAGCTTAAGACCCGGGACAGGGGAAAATGGCTACACCTTC. The gene calls are TRBV7-3 and TRBJ1-2; TRBD1 agrees at 10 bases. This CDR3 has 16 residues. From germline, CDR1 is SGHTA and CDR2 FQGTGA. J gave up 6 bases and V 1 base, and 8 bases lay outside the gene matches.

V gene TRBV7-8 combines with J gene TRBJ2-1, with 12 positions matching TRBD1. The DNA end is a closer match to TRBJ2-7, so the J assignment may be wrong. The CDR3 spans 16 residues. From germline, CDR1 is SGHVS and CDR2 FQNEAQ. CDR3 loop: CASSPRGTGGFHEQYF. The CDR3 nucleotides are TGTGCCAGCAGCCCGCGAGGGACAGGGGGCTTCCACGAGCAGTACTTC.